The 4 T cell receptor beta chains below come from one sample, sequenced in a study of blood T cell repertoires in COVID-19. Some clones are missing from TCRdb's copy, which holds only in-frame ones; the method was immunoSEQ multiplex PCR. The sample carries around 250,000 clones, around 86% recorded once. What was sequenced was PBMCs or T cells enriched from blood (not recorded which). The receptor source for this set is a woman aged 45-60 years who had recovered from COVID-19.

The CDR3 DNA sequence: TGTGCCAGCAGCCGGGACACTTCTGGAAACACCATATATTTT. Its translation is CASSRDTSGNTIYF. V is TRBV5-4 and J is TRBJ1-3; TRBD1 might be the D (6 bases). The germline V gene has CDR1 SGHNT and CDR2 YYREEE (reference sequence). The CDR3 consists of 14 residues. V dropped 4 bases and J dropped 1 base, with 9 bases sitting between them.

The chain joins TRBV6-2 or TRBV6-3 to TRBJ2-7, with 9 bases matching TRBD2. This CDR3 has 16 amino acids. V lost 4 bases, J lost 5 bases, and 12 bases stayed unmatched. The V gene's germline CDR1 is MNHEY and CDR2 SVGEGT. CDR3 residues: CASSFKVVAGEDEQYF. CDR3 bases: TGTGCCAGCAGTTTTAAAGTAGTAGCGGGAGAAGACGAGCAGTACTTC.

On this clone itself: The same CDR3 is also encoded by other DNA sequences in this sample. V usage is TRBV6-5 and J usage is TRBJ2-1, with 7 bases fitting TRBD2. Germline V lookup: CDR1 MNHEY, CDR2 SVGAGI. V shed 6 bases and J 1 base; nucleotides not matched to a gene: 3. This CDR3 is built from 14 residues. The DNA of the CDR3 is TGTGCCAGCAGCGGGGGGTTGTCCTACAATGAGCAGTTCTTC. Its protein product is CASSGGLSYNEQFF.

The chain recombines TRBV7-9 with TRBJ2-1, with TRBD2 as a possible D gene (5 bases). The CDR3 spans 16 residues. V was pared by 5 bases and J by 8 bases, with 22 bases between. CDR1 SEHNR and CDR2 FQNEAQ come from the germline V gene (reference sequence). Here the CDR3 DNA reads TGTGCCAGCAGCCCTAGCTATTGGGCCCCTACCCATGAGCAGTTCTTC. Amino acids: CASSPSYWAPTHEQFF.